The rows below give T cell receptor beta chains drawn from one sample of a study of breast tumors, draining lymph nodes, adjacent tissues. Via MiXCR, TCRdb re-called the multiplex PCR reads, giving one row per CDR3 protein. The table shows about 120,000 distinct CDR3 sequences, with just under 20% occurring only once. What was sequenced was axillary lymph node tissue. These receptors were taken from a female donor with breast cancer. Some clones in this sample may be carry-over from other donors' samples. Both conserved end residues are part of each CDR3. D genes are given only for firm matches. A clone size is listed for some rows: how often the clone was seen (once, few, many), or a class if it is expanded.

clone size,V gene,D gene,J gene,CDR3 protein,CDR3 DNA
many,TRBV7-2,NA,TRBJ2-1,CASTHKEGPNEQFF,TGTGCCAGCACCCACAAAGAGGGACCTAATGAGCAGTTCTTC
many,TRBV7-8,NA,TRBJ2-1,CASSLARQAKLNNEQFF,TGTGCCAGCAGCTTAGCGAGACAGGCCAAATTAAACAATGAGCAGTTCTTC
many,TRBV19,NA,TRBJ1-2,CASSESAPNYGYTF,TGTGCCAGTAGTGAGTCAGCTCCTAACTATGGCTACACCTTC
many,TRBV19,NA,TRBJ1-3,CASTKDRSSGNTIYF,TGTGCCAGTACCAAGGACCGGAGCTCTGGAAACACCATATATTTT
NA,TRBV20-1,NA,TRBJ2-6,CSASESGESSGANVLTF,TGCAGTGCTAGTGAGTCAGGGGAAAGCTCTGGGGCCAACGTCCTGACTTTC
many,TRBV7-6,NA,TRBJ1-4,CASSPRPEEKLFF,TGTGCCAGCAGCCCCCGGCCAGAGGAAAAACTGTTTTTT
many,TRBV20-1,TRBD1,TRBJ1-2,CSAAGQGGYGYTF,TGCAGTGCCGCCGGACAGGGAGGCTATGGCTACACCTTC
many,TRBV30,NA,TRBJ1-4,CAWSVQNNEKLFF,TGTGCCTGGAGTGTGCAGAATAATGAAAAACTGTTTTTT
many,TRBV6-1,TRBD1,TRBJ1-2,CASSERRQGAEGYTF,TGTGCCAGCAGTGAACGGCGACAGGGGGCGGAAGGCTACACCTTC
many,TRBV7-9,TRBD2,TRBJ2-7,CASSLASGSYEQYF,TGTGCCAGCAGCTTGGCTAGCGGGAGTTACGAGCAGTACTTC
many,TRBV4-2,NA,TRBJ1-4,CASSQPDGRNEKLFF,TGTGCCAGCAGCCAACCGGACGGACGGAATGAAAAACTGTTTTTT
many,TRBV3-1,NA,TRBJ2-5,CASSTSGVGQETQYF,TGTGCCAGCAGCACCTCAGGGGTAGGCCAAGAGACCCAGTACTTC
few,TRBV9,TRBD1,TRBJ2-2,CASSVTTGDTGELFF,TGTGCCAGCAGCGTGACCACAGGGGACACCGGGGAGCTGTTTTTT
NA,TRBV19,NA,TRBJ2-5,CASSTGWGETQYF,TGTGCCAGTAGTACTGGGTGGGGAGAGACCCAGTACTTC
many,TRBV27,TRBD1,TRBJ1-6,CASSSQGVSPLHF,TGTGCCAGCAGTTCACAGGGGGTATCACCCCTCCACTTT
many,TRBV6-5,NA,TRBJ2-7,CASRLGLASYEQYF,TGTGCCAGCAGACTTGGACTCGCCTCCTACGAGCAGTACTTC
few,TRBV28,NA,TRBJ1-6,CASSLSPGSFGSPLHF,TGTGCCAGCAGTTTATCGCCAGGGAGTTTTGGTTCACCCCTCCACTTT
few,TRBV6-1,NA,TRBJ2-1,CASRGAVMDPNNEQFF,TGTGCCAGCAGAGGAGCGGTAATGGACCCCAACAATGAGCAGTTCTTC
NA,TRBV19,NA,TRBJ2-2,CASTSETGELFF,TGTGCCAGTACCTCCGAAACCGGGGAGCTGTTTTTT
many,TRBV7-2,NA,TRBJ2-1,CASSSRTAYNEQFF,TGTGCCAGCAGCTCTCGGACGGCTTACAATGAGCAGTTCTTC